The 27 T cell receptor beta chains presented below share a single source sample, sequenced in a study of vaccination effects on CD4 cells after COVID-19. These receptors' antigens are unknown. Ahead of sequencing, the ViraFEST assay grew antigen-specific CD4+ T cells using viral peptide pools. Cells that had been cultured for 10 days were the source of isolated CD4+ T cells. All participants had two doses of either the BNT162b2 or mRNA-1273 vaccine. Assay: immunoSEQ multiplex PCR; the TCRdb copy retains only in-frame clones and omits some. Here the sample spans roughly 23,000 clones, around 70% being singletons. This specimen was CD4+ T cells from PBMCs cultured with HCoV-NL63 spike peptides, taken after COVID-19 vaccination. The receptor set was obtained from a human donor who received a COVID-19 vaccine.

The chain uses TRBV15 and TRBJ1-6; possibly TRBD1 for D (6 bases). The CDR3 sequence is 13 residues long. The V and J ends lost 0 bases and 13 bases respectively, with 10 bases between them. The germline CDR1 and CDR2 sequences are LNHNV and YYDKDF (reference sequence). CDR3 in amino acids: CATSRDQGKPLHF. CDR3 in DNA: TGTGCCACCAGCAGAGATCAGGGGAAGCCCCTCCACTTT.

The rearrangement uses TRBV5-4 and TRBJ1-3; TRBD1 is a possible D gene (6 bases). The V end lost 4 bases, the J end lost 2 bases, and 16 bases lay between the germline ends. The CDR3 runs to 16 residues. Germline V gene sequence: CDR1 SGHNT, CDR2 YYREEE (reference sequence). This CDR3 is CASSPGQTVTGNTIYF. For the CDR3, the DNA is TGTGCCAGCAGCCCCGGACAGACAGTGACTGGAAACACCATATATTTT.

This chain uses TRBV18 with TRBJ2-5; D may be TRBD2 (6 bases). The CDR3 has 12 residues. Trimming removed 5 bases at V and 5 bases at J, with 9 bases between. In germline, CDR1 is KGHSH, CDR2 LQKENI. As DNA, the CDR3 is TGTGCCAGCTCAGAAGGAGGGGAGACCCAGTACTTC. This encodes CASSEGGETQYF.

The chain recombines TRBV6-4 with TRBJ2-3; 10 positions match TRBD2. After removal of 7 bases from V and 0 bases from J, the junction contained 4 bases not matched to a gene. The CDR3 covers 15 residues. Germline lookup yields CDR1 MRHNA and CDR2 SNTAGT. As DNA, the CDR3 is TGTGCCAGCACCCCGACTAGCGGGAGCACAGATACGCAGTATTTT. It codes for CASTPTSGSTDTQYF.

The V gene is TRBV6-5, the J gene TRBJ2-7; D is ambiguous. Trimming stripped 1 base from V and 0 bases from J, with 13 bases between. Germline CDR1 reads MNHEY; CDR2 reads SVGAGI. The CDR3 runs 16 residues. CDR3 in DNA: TGTGCCAGCAGTTACTTCCCCAGAGTAAGCTCCTACGAGCAGTACTTC. Translation: CASSYFPRVSSYEQYF.

The chain has TRBV29-1 and TRBJ1-1; 8 nucleotides agree with TRBD1. The CDR3 runs to 13 residues. Germline CDR1 SQVTM, CDR2 ANQGSEA. J gave up 1 base and V 5 bases, and 3 bases lay outside the gene matches. DNA of the CDR3: TGCAGCGTTCGTGGACAGGGGAACACTGAAGCTTTCTTT. Protein product: CSVRGQGNTEAFF.

This chain uses TRBV5-1 with TRBJ2-7; the D is unclear. The V end was cut by 3 bases, the J end by 1 base, with 2 bases between. Germline V gene data show CDR1 as SGHRS and CDR2 as YFSETQ. This CDR3 is built from 11 residues. CDR3 DNA sequence: TGCGCCAGCAGCTCTTCCTACGAGCAGTACTTC. This encodes CASSSSYEQYF.

The V call is TRBV7-9, the J call TRBJ1-1; D gene uncertain. The V gene's germline CDR1 is SEHNR and CDR2 FQNEAQ (reference sequence). Trimming removed 8 bases from V and 4 bases from J, with 8 bases in between. The CDR3 length is 11 residues. The CDR3 coding sequence is TGTGCCAGCTGGCAACTCACTGAAGCTTTCTTT. Encoded protein: CASWQLTEAFF. The entire variable domain, with the rest obtained from reference TRBV7-9 and TRBJ1-1, is as follows: DTGVSQNPRHKITKRGQNVTFRCDPISEHNRLYWYRQTLGQGPEFLTYFQNEAQLEKSRLLSDRFSAERPKGSFSTLEIQRTEQGDSAMYLCASWQLTEAFFGQGTRLTVV.

CDR3 loop: CASSPLGGGQPQHF. The CDR3 region has the DNA TGTGCCAGCAGCCCTCTGGGGGGAGGACAGCCCCAGCATTTT. The gene calls are TRBV7-9 and TRBJ1-5; TRBD1 might be the D (5 bases). The CDR3 is made up of 14 amino acids. Germline lookup yields CDR1 SEHNR and CDR2 FQNEAQ (reference sequence). Deletions cut 5 bases from V and 7 bases from J, with 15 bases between.

The chain recombines TRBV7-9 with TRBJ2-1; D ambiguous. CDR3 length equals 12 residues. V was pared by 2 bases and J by 9 bases, with 8 bases between. The germline V gene encodes CDR1 SEHNR and CDR2 FQNEAQ (reference sequence). Here the CDR3 DNA reads TGTGCCAGCAGCTTAAGGGTGTCTGAGCAGTTCTTC. Amino acids: CASSLRVSEQFF.

This rearrangement joins TRBV7-9 to TRBJ1-2; 7 nucleotides line up with TRBD1. The CDR3 totals 13 residues. The V segment lost 1 base and the J segment 8 bases; nucleotides outside the gene matches: 4. In germline, CDR1 is SEHNR, CDR2 FQNEAQ (reference sequence). CDR3 region: CASSLVQGKGYTF. CDR3 coding DNA: TGTGCCAGCAGCTTAGTACAGGGGAAGGGCTACACCTTC.

The J gene is TRBJ1-5, the V gene TRBV18; D remains unclear. Per the germline V gene, CDR1 is KGHSH and CDR2 is LQKENI. CDR3 size: 13 residues. V was shortened by 6 bases and J by 4 bases, with 10 bases between the two germline ends. The CDR3, as DNA: TGTGCCAGCTCGCCCGGTGAAAATCAGCCCCAGCATTTT. The encoded protein is CASSPGENQPQHF.

CDR3 nucleotide sequence: TGTGCCAGTAGTATGTGGGGGAGCACAGATACGCAGTATTTT. This gives the protein CASSMWGSTDTQYF. The chain uses TRBV19 and TRBJ2-3, with D perhaps assigned TRBD1 or TRBD2 (5 bases each). The germline gives CDR1 LNHDA, CDR2 SQIVND (reference sequence). This CDR3 is built from 14 residues. V was cut by 3 bases and J by 0 bases, with 7 bases left in between.

This chain uses TRBV11-1 with TRBJ2-5, with 8 bases fitting TRBD1. CDR1 and CDR2 from the germline V gene are SGHAT and FQDESV (reference sequence). This CDR3 is 16 amino acids long. V lost 5 bases, J lost 7 bases, and 15 bases stayed unmatched. CDR3 sequence reads: CASSTGQGSDLWTQYF. The CDR3 region has the DNA TGTGCCAGCAGCACCGGACAGGGAAGCGATCTATGGACCCAGTACTTC.

The rearrangement joins TRBV9 to TRBJ1-3; TRBD1 is a possible D gene (6 bases). CDR1 is SGDLS and CDR2 is YYNGEE in the germline V gene. Trimming removed 2 bases from V and 4 bases from J, with 7 bases in between. This CDR3 has 13 residues. This CDR3 is CASSVTGGNTIYF. CDR3 DNA sequence: TGTGCCAGCAGCGTGACAGGAGGAAACACCATATATTTT.

This clone showed up just a few times. The rearrangement uses TRBV5-5 and TRBJ2-1, with 8 nucleotides matching TRBD2. V shed 1 base and J 7 bases; nucleotides not matched to a gene: 10. The CDR3 consists of 16 residues. The germline gives CDR1 SGHKS, CDR2 YYEKEE (reference sequence). The CDR3 sequence: CASSLSPAGVGNEQFF. CDR3 sequence (DNA): TGTGCCAGCAGCTTGTCCCCAGCGGGAGTGGGTAATGAGCAGTTCTTC.

This clone was seen only a few times. The chain carries TRBV6-5 and TRBJ1-2, with 10 bases matching TRBD1. The CDR3 has 16 residues. Trimming took 2 bases from V and 4 from J; bases not matched to a gene: 7. Germline V gives CDR1 MNHEY, CDR2 SVGAGI. DNA for the CDR3: TGTGCCAGCAGTTACGTCCGGACAGGGGGGGGCTATGGCTACACCTTC. Translated, it gives CASSYVRTGGGYGYTF.

This chain connects TRBV10-1 to TRBJ1-3; perhaps TRBD1 as D (5 bases). Looked up from germline, CDR1 is WNHNN and CDR2 is SYGVQD (reference sequence). Between the trimmed V and J ends, which lost 7 bases and 3 bases, there was a span of 31 bases. The CDR3 sequence is 20 residues long. The CDR3 loop reads CASNENSRDRSNLIGNTIYF. The DNA of the CDR3 is TGCGCCAGCAATGAAAACTCCAGGGATCGGTCGAACCTTATTGGAAACACCATATATTTT.

This chain connects TRBV6-6 to TRBJ2-3; 11 nucleotides agree with TRBD2. This CDR3 is 16 amino acids long. Per the germline V gene, CDR1 is MNHNY and CDR2 is SVGAGI (reference sequence). Losses at the gene ends were 4 bases for V and 2 bases for J; bases not matched to a gene: 5. CDR3 amino acids: CASSSQLAGATDTQYF. Written as DNA, the CDR3 is TGTGCCAGCAGTTCCCAACTAGCGGGAGCCACAGATACGCAGTATTTT.

This clone has just a few counts. The chain carries TRBV3-1 (or the pseudogene TRBV3-2) and TRBJ2-7; 10 bases are shared with TRBD1. The CDR3 has 15 residues. Germline CDR1 and CDR2: LGHDT and YNNKEL (reference sequence). J lost 3 bases, V lost 5 bases, and 7 bases had no gene match. CDR3: CASSSSGTGDYEQYF. The CDR3 nucleotides read TGTGCCAGCAGCTCTTCCGGGACAGGGGACTACGAGCAGTACTTC.

For the CDR3, the DNA is TGCAGTGTCGGGGAGACCCAGTACTTC. Translating it yields CSVGETQYF. This chain uses TRBV20-1 with TRBJ2-5; D gene ambiguous. The V end lost 7 bases, the J end lost 5 bases, and 5 bases lay between the germline ends. This CDR3 region has 9 residues. Germline lookup yields CDR1 DFQATT and CDR2 SNEGSKA (reference sequence).

V and J are TRBV9 and TRBJ2-2; D not resolved. V gave up 0 bases and J gave up 6 bases, with 0 bases separating them. CDR3 length: 11 residues. CDR1 is SGDLS, CDR2 YYNGEE, per germline. For the CDR3, the DNA is TGTGCCAGCAGCGTAGCCGGGGAGCTGTTTTTT. Amino acid sequence: CASSVAGELFF.

This chain links TRBV21-1 with TRBJ2-1; the table's D gene call, TRBD2, was not cross checked with the DNA. TRBV21-1 counts as a pseudogene. The CDR3 loop spans 17 amino acids. CDR3 sequence reads: CASSRNSGSSPYNEQFF. In DNA form, the CDR3 reads TGTGCCAGCAGCAGAAATAGCGGGAGTTCCCCCTACAATGAGCAGTTCTTC.

The V call is TRBV27, the J call TRBJ2-7, with 7 bases fitting TRBD1. Germline loops: CDR1 MNHEY, CDR2 SMNVEV (reference sequence). CDR3 length: 14 amino acids. V dropped 6 bases and J dropped 2; count of bases not matched to a gene: 7. DNA of the CDR3: TGTGCCAGCAGAACAGGGGCTAATCCCTACGAGCAGTACTTC. Residues: CASRTGANPYEQYF.

The chain recombines TRBV27 with TRBJ2-7; TRBD2 is a possible D gene (6 bases). Deletions cut 2 bases from V and 2 bases from J, with 19 bases between. Looked up from germline, CDR1 is MNHEY and CDR2 is SMNVEV (reference sequence). The CDR3 extends over 17 amino acids. The CDR3 sequence: CASSLRGGVQGAYEQYF. The CDR3 bases are TGTGCCAGCAGTTTAAGGGGCGGGGTTCAAGGGGCCTACGAGCAGTACTTC.

This clone was seen just once. The chain uses TRBV3-1 (or the pseudogene TRBV3-2) and TRBJ1-1; D may be TRBD1 (5 bases). Germline V gene sequence: CDR1 LGHDT, CDR2 YNNKEL (reference sequence). This CDR3 region has 15 residues. With 7 bases removed from V and 2 bases from J, the gap between germline ends came to 17 bases. This chain's CDR3 is CASTPRRGENTEAFF. The DNA for the CDR3 is TGTGCCAGCACCCCTAGGAGGGGAGAAAACACTGAAGCTTTCTTT.

The chain carries TRBV10-2 and TRBJ2-3; 7 nucleotides align to TRBD2. With 3 bases clipped from V and 1 base from J, the junction kept 1 base outside the gene matches. The CDR3 is 14 amino acids. Germline V gives CDR1 WSHSY, CDR2 SAAADI. For the CDR3, the DNA is TGCGCCAGCAGTGACACTAGCGGCACAGATACGCAGTATTTT. As protein: CASSDTSGTDTQYF.